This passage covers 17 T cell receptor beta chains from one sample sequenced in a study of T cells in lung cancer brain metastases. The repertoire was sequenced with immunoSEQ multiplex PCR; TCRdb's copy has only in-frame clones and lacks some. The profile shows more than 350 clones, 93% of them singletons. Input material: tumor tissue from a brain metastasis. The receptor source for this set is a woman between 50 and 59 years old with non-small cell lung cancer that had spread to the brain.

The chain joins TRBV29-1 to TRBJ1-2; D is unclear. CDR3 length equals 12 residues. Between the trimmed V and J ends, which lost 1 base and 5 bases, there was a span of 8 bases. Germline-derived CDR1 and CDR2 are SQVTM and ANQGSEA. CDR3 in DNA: TGCAGCGTTGAAGTCCCCCGTTATGGCTACACCTTC. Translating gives CSVEVPRYGYTF.

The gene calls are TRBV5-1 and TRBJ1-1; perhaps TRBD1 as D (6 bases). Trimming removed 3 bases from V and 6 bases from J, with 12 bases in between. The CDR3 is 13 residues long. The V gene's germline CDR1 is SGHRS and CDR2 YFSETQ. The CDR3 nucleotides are TGCGCCAGCAGCTACTATACAGGGTCTGAAGCTTTCTTT. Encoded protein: CASSYYTGSEAFF. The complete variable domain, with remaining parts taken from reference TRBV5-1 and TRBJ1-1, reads KAGVTQTPRYLIKTRGQQVTLSCSPISGHRSVSWYQQTPGQGLQFLFEYFSETQRNKGNFPGRFSGRQFSNSRSEMNVSTLELGDSALYLCASSYYTGSEAFFGQGTRLTVV.

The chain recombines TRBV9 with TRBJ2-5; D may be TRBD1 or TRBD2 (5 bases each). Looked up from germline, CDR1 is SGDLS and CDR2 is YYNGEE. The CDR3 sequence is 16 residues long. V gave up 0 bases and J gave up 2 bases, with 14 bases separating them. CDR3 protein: CASSVEFGAIQETQYF. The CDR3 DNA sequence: TGTGCCAGCAGCGTAGAGTTCGGGGCCATACAAGAGACCCAGTACTTC.

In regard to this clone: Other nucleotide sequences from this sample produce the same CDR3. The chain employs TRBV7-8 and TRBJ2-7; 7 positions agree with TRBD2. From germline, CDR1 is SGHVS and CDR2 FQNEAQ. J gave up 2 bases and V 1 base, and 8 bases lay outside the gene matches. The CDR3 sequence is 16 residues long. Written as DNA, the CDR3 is TGTGCCAGCAGCTTAGAGGAGGCGGGGACTACCTACGAGCAGTACTTC. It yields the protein CASSLEEAGTTYEQYF.

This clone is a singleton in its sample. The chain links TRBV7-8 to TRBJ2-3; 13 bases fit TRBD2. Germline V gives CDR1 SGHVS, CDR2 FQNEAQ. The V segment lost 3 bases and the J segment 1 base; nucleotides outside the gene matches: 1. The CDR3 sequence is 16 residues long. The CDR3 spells CASSFGLAGGTDTQYF. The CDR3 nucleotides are TGTGCCAGCAGCTTCGGACTAGCGGGGGGCACAGATACGCAGTATTTT.

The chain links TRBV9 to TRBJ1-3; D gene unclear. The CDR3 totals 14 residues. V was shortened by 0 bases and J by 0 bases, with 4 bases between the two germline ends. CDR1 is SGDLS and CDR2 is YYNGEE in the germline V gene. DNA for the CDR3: TGTGCCAGCAGCGTAGGGATCTCTGGAAACACCATATATTTT. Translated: CASSVGISGNTIYF.

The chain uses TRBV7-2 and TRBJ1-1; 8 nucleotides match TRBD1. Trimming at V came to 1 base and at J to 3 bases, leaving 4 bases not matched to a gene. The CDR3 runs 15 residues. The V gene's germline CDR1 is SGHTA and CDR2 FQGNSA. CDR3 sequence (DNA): TGTGCCAGCAGCTTAGATCAGGGGGCCTACACTGAAGCTTTCTTT. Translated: CASSLDQGAYTEAFF.

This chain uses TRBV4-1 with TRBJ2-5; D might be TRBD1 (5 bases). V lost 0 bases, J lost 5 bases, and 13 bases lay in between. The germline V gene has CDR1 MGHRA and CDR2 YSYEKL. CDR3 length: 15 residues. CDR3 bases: TGCGCCAGCAGCCAAGAAAGAGTGGGGCTGGAGACCCAGTACTTC. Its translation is CASSQERVGLETQYF.

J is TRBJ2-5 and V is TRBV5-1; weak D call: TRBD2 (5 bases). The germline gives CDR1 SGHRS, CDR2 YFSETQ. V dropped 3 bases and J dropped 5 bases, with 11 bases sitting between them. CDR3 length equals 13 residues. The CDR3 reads CASSWTSRETQYF. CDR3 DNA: TGCGCCAGCAGCTGGACTTCGCGGGAGACCCAGTACTTC.

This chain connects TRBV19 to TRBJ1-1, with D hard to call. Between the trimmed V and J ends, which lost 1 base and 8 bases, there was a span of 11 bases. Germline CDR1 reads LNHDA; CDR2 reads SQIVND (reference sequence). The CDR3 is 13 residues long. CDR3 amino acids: CASSIGGNSEAFF. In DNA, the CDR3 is TGTGCCAGTAGTATAGGTGGCAACAGCGAAGCTTTCTTT.

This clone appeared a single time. CDR3 DNA sequence: TGCGCCAGCAGTCAATCCTCCGACAGGGAAGATGGCTACACCTTC. Translating gives CASSQSSDREDGYTF. This sequence joins TRBV23-1 and TRBJ1-2, with 7 bases identical to TRBD1. TRBV23-1 is an open reading frame, and its role is uncertain. The CDR3 length is 15 residues. Germline trimming cut 0 bases from V and 6 bases from J; bases unmatched to any gene: 7.

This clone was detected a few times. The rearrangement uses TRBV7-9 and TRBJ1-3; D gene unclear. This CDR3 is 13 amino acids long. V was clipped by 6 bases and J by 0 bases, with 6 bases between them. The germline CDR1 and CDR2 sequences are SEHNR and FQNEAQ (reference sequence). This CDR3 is CASRGYSGNTIYF. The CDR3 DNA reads TGTGCCAGCAGAGGATACTCTGGAAACACCATATATTTT.

The CDR3 loop reads CASSLDPSGVSYEQYF. The CDR3 DNA reads TGTGCCAGCAGCTTAGATCCTAGCGGGGTCTCCTACGAGCAGTACTTC. The chain has TRBV11-2 and TRBJ2-7; TRBD2 matches at 9 bases. Looked up from germline, CDR1 is SGHAT and CDR2 is FQNNGV. With V trimmed by 0 bases and J by 0 bases, 3 bases remained unmatched. The CDR3 sequence is 16 residues long.

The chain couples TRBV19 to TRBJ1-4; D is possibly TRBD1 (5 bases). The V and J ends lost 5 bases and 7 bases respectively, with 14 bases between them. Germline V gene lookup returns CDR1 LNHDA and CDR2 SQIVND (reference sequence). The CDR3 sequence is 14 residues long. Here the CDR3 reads CASSQGRLAEKLFF. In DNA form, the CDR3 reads TGTGCCAGTAGTCAGGGTAGATTAGCTGAAAAACTGTTTTTT.

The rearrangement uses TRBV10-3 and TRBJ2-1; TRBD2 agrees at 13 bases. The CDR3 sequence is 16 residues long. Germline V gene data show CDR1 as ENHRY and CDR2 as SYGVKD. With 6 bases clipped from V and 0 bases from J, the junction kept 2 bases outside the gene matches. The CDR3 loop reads CAISGTSGVSYNEQFF. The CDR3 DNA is TGTGCCATCAGCGGGACTAGCGGGGTCTCCTACAATGAGCAGTTCTTC.

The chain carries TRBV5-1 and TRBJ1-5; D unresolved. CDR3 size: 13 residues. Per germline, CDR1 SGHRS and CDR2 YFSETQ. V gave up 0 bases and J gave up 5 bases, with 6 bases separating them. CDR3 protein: CASSLVGDQPQHF. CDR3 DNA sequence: TGCGCCAGCAGCTTGGTTGGAGATCAGCCCCAGCATTTT.

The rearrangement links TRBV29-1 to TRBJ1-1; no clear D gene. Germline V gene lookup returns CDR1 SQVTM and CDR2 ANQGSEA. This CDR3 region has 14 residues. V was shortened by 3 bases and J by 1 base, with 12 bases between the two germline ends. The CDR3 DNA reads TGCAGCGTTGACGGTCGACTTGGGAACACTGAAGCTTTCTTT. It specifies CSVDGRLGNTEAFF.